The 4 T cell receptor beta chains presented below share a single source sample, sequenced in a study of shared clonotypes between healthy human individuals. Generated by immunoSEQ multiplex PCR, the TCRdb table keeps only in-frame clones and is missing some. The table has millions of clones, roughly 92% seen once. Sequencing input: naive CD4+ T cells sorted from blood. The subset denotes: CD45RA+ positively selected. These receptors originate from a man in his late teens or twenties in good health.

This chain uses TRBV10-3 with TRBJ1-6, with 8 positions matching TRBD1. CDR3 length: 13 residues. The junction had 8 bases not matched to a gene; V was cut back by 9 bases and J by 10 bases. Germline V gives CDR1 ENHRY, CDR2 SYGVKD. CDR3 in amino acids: CAISDREASPLHF. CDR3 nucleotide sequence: TGTGCCATATCGGACAGGGAAGCCTCACCCCTCCACTTT.

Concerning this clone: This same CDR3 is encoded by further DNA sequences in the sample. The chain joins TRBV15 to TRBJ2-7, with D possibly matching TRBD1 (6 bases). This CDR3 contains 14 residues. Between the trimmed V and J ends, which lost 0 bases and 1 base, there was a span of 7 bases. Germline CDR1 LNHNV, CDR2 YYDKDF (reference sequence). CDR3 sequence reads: CATSRDRGSYEQYF. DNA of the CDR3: TGTGCCACCAGCAGAGACAGGGGATCCTACGAGCAGTACTTC.

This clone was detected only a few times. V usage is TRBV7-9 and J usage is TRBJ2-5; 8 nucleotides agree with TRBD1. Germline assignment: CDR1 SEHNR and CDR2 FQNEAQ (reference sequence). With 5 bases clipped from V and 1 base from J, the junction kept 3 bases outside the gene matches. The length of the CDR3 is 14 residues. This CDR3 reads CASSLTGAQETQYF. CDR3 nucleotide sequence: TGTGCCAGCAGCCTGACAGGGGCCCAAGAGACCCAGTACTTC.

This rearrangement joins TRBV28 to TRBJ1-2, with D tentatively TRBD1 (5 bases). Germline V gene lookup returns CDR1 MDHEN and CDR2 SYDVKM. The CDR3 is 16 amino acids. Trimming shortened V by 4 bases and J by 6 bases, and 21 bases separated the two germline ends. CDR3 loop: CASSSSRGGFLNGYTF. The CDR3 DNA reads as TGTGCCAGCAGTTCCTCACGGGGGGGGTTTTTAAATGGCTACACCTTC.